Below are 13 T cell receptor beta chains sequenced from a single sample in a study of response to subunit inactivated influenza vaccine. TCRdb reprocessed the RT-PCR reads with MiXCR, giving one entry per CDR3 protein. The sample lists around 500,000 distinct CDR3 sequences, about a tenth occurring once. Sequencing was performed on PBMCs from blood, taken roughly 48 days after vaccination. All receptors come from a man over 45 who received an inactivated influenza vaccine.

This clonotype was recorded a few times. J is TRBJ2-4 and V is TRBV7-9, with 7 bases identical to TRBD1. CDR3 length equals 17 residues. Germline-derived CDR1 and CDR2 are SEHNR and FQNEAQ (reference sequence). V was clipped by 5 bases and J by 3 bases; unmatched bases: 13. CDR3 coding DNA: TGTGCCAGCAGCCGAGGACAGGCAAGCTCGGGCAAAAACATTCAGTACTTC. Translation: CASSRGQASSGKNIQYF. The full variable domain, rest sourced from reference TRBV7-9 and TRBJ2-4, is DTGVSQNPRHKITKRGQNVTFRCDPISEHNRLYWYRQTLGQGPEFLTYFQNEAQLEKSRLLSDRFSAERPKGSFSTLEIQRTEQGDSAMYLCASSRGQASSGKNIQYFGAGTRLSVL.

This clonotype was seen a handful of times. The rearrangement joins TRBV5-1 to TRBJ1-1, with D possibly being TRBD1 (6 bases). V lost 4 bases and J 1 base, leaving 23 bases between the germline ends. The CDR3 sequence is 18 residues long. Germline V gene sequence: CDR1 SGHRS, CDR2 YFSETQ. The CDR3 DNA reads TGCGCCAGCAGCAGACCACAGGGCCCGGGTCCAGCGAACACTGAAGCTTTCTTT. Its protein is CASSRPQGPGPANTEAFF.

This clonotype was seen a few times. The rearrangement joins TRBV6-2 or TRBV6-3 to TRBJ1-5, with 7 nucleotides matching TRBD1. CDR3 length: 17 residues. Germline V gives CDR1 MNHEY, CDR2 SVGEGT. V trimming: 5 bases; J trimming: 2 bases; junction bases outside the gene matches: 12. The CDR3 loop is CASSLVDRADGNQPQHF. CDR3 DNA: TGTGCCAGCAGTCTCGTCGACAGGGCCGACGGCAATCAGCCCCAGCATTTT.

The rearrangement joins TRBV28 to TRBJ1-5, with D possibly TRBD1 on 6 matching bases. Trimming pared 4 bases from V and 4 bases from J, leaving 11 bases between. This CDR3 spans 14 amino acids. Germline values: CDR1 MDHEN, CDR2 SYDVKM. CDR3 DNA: TGTGCCAGCAGTTACTACAGGGTAAATCAGCCCCAGCATTTT. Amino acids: CASSYYRVNQPQHF.

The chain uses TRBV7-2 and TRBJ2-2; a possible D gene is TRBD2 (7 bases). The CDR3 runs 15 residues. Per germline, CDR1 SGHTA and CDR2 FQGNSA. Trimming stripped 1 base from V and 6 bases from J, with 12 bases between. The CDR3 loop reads CASSLEWGGAGELFF. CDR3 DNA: TGTGCCAGCAGCTTAGAGTGGGGGGGCGCCGGGGAGCTGTTTTTT.

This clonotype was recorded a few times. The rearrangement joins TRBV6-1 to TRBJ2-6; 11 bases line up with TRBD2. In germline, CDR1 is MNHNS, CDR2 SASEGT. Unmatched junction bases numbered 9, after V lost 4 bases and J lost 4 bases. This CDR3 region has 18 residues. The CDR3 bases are TGTGCCAGCAGTGTAGCGGGAGGGCTAACGAGCGGGGCCAACGTCCTGACTTTC. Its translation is CASSVAGGLTSGANVLTF.

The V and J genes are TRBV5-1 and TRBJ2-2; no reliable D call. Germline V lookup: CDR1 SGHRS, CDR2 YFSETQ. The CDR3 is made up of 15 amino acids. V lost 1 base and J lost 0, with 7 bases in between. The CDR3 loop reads CASSLIDANTGELFF. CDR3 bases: TGCGCCAGCAGCTTGATTGACGCGAACACCGGGGAGCTGTTTTTT.

The chain's CDR3 is CASSRESLGYSTETQYF. The CDR3 DNA sequence: TGTGCCAGCAGTCGAGAAAGCCTGGGTTACTCTACGGAGACCCAGTACTTC. The rearrangement joins TRBV28 to TRBJ2-5; D remains unclear. The CDR3 totals 17 residues. In germline, CDR1 is MDHEN, CDR2 SYDVKM. V was clipped by 5 bases and J by 5 bases, with 24 bases between them.

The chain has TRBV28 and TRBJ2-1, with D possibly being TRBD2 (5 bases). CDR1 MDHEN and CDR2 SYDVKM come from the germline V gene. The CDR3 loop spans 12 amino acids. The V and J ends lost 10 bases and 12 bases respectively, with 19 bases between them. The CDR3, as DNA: TGTGCCACCCAGAACCTAGGAGGAGGGCAGTTCTTC. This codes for CATQNLGGGQFF.

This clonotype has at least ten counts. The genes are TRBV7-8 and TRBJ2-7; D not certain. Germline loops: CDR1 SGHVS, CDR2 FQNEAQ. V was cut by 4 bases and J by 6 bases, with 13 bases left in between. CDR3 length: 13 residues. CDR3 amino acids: CASSSPLVPEQYF. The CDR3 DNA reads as TGTGCCAGCAGCTCCCCGCTAGTACCCGAGCAGTACTTC.

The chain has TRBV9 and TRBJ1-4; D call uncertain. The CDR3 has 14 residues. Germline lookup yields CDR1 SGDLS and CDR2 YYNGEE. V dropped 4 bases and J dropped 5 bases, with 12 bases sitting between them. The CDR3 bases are TGTGCCAGCAGCACGAGAGGTGGGAATGAAAAACTGTTTTTT. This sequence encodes CASSTRGGNEKLFF.

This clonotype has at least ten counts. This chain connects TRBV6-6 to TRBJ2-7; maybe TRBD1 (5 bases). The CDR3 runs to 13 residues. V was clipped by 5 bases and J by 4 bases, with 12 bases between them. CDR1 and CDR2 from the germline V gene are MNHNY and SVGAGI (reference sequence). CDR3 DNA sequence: TGTGCCAGCAGTCGACAGAGCGAGTACGAGCAGTACTTC. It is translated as CASSRQSEYEQYF.

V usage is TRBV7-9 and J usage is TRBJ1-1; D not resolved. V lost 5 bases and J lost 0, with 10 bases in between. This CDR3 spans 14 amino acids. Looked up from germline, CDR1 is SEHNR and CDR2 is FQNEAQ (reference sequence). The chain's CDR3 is CASSLRNLNTEAFF. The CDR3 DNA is TGTGCCAGCAGCCTACGGAATTTGAACACTGAAGCTTTCTTT.